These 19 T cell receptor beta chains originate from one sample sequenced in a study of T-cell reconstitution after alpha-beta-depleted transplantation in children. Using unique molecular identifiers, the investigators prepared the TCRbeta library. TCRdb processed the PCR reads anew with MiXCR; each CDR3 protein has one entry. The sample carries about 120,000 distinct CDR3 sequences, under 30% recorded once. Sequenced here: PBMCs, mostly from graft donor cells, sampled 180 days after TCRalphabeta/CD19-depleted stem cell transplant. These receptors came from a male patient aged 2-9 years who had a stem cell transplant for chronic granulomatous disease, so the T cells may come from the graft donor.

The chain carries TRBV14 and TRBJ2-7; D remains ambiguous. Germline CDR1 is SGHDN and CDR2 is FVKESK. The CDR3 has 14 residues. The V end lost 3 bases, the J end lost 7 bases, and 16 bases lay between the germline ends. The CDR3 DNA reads TGTGCCAGCAGCCACTCTACGCACACCGGGGAGCAGTACTTC. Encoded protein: CASSHSTHTGEQYF.

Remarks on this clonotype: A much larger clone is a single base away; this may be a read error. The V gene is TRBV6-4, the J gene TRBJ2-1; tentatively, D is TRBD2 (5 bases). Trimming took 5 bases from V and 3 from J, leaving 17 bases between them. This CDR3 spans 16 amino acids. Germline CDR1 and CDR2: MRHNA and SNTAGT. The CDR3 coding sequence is TGTGCCAGCAGTCCATTAGTGGGAGTAGGCTACAATGAGCAGTTCTTC. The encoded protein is CASSPLVGVGYNEQFF.

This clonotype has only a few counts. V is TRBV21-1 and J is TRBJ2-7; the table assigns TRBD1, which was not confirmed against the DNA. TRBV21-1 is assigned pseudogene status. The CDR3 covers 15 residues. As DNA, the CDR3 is TGTGCCAGCAGCCCCCGACAGGGCGAAAGCTACGAGCAGTACTTC. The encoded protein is CASSPRQGESYEQYF.

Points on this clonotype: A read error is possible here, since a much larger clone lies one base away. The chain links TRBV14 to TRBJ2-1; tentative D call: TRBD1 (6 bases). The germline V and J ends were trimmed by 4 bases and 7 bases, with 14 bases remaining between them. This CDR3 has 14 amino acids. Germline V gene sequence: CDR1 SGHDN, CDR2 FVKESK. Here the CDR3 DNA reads TGTGCCAGCAGCCGCGCCGGGACAACAAATGAGCAGTTCTTC. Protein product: CASSRAGTTNEQFF. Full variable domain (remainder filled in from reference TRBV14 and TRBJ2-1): EAGVTQFPSHSVIEKGQTVTLRCDPISGHDNLYWYRRVMGKEIKFLLHFVKESKQDESGMPNNRFLAERTGGTYSTLKVQPAELEDSGVYFCASSRAGTTNEQFFGPGTRLTVL.

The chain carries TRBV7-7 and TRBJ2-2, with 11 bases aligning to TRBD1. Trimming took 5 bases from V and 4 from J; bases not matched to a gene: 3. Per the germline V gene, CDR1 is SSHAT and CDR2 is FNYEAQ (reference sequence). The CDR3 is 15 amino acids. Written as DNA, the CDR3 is TGTGCCAGCAGCCCTGGGACAGGGGGCACCGGGGAGCTGTTTTTT. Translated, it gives CASSPGTGGTGELFF.

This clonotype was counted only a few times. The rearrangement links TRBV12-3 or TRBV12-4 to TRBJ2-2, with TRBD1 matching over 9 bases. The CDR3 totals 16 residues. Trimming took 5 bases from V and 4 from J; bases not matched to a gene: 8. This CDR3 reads CASSRQGTGSTGELFF. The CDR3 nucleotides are TGTGCCAGCAGTCGTCAAGGGACAGGGTCCACCGGGGAGCTGTTTTTT.

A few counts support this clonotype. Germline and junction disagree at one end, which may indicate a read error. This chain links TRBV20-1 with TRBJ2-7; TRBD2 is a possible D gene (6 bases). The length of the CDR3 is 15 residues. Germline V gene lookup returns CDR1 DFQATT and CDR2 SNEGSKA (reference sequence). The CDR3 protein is CCAREGSGRYYEQYF. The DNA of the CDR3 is TGCTGTGCTAGAGAAGGTAGCGGACGATACTACGAGCAGTACTTC.

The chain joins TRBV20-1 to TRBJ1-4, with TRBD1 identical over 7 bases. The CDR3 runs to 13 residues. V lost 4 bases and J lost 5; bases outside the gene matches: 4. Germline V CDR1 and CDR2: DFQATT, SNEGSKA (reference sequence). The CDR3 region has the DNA TGCAGTGCTACGGGACAGATCAATGAAAAACTGTTTTTT. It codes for CSATGQINEKLFF.

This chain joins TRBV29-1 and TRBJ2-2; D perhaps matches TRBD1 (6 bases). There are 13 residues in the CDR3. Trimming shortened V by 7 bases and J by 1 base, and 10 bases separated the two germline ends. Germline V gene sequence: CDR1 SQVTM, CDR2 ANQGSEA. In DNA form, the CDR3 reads TGCAGCGCGGACAGAGGGAACACCGGGGAGCTGTTTTTT. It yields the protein CSADRGNTGELFF.

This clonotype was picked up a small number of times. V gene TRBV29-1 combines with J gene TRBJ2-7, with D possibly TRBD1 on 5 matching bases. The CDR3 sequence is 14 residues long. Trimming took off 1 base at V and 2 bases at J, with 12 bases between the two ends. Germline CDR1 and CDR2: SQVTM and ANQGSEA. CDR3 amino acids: CSVEGRQPPYEQYF. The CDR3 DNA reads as TGCAGCGTTGAAGGTAGACAGCCACCCTACGAGCAGTACTTC.

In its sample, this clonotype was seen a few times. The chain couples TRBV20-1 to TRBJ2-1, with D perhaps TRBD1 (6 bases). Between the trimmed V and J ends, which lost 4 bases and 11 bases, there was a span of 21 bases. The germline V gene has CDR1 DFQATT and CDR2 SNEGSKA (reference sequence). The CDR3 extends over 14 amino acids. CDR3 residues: CSAIPGDQTWKQFF. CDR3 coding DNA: TGCAGTGCTATCCCAGGGGATCAAACATGGAAGCAGTTCTTC.

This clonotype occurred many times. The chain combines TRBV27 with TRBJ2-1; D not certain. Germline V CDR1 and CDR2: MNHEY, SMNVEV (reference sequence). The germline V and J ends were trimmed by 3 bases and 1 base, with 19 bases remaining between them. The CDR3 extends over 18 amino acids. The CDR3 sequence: CASSFGQQMIRSYNEQFF. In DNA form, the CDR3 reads TGTGCCAGCAGTTTTGGCCAGCAAATGATTAGATCCTACAATGAGCAGTTCTTC.

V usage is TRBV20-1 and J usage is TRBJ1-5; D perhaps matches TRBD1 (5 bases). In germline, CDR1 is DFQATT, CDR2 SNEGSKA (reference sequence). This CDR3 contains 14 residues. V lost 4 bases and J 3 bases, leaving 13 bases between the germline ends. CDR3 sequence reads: CSAKNTGYNQPQHF. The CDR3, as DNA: TGCAGTGCTAAAAATACAGGTTACAATCAGCCCCAGCATTTT.

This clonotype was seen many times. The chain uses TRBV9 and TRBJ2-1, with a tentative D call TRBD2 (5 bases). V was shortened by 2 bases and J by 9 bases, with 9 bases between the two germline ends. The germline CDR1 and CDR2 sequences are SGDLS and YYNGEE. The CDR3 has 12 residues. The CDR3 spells CASSVAEGEQFF. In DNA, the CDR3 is TGTGCCAGCAGCGTCGCTGAGGGTGAGCAGTTCTTC.

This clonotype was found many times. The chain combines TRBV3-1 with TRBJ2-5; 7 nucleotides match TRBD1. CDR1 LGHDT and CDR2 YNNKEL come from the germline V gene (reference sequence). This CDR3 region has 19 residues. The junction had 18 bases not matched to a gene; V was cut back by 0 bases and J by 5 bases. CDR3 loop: CASSQESQGTTGTAETQYF. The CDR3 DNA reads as TGTGCCAGCAGCCAAGAAAGTCAAGGTACCACCGGGACAGCCGAGACCCAGTACTTC.

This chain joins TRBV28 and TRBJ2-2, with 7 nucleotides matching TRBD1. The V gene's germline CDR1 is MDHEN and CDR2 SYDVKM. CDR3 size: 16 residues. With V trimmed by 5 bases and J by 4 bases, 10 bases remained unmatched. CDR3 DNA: TGTGCCAGCAGTCTCGTAAGGGGGCATGGCACCGGGGAGCTGTTTTTT. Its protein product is CASSLVRGHGTGELFF.

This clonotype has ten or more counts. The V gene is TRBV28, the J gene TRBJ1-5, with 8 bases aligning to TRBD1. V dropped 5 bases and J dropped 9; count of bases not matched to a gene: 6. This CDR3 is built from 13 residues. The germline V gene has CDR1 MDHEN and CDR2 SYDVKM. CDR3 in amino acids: CASSIFTGGPQHF. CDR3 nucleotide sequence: TGTGCCAGCAGTATATTCACAGGGGGGCCCCAGCATTTT.

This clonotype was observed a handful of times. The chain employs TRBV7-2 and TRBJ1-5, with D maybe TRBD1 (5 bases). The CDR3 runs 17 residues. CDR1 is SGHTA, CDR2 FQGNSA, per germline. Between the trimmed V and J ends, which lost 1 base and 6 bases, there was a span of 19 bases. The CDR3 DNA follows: TGTGCCAGCAGCTTAGGATTGGGCCAGGGCCGCGGTCAGCCCCAGCATTTT. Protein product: CASSLGLGQGRGQPQHF.

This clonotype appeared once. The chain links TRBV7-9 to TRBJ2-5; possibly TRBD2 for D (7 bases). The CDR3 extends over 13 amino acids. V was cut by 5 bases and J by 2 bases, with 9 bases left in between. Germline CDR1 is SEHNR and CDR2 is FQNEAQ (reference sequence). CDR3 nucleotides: TGTGCCAGCAGCAAGGGGGGGCAAGAGACCCAGTACTTC. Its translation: CASSKGGQETQYF.